The present T cell receptor (beta chain) was sequenced within a study of T cells in Graves' hyperthyroidism and ophthalmopathy. TCR beta CDR3 regions were amplified from RNA. First-round RT-PCR with HTBI primers amplified the TCR CDR3 region. TCRdb reprocessed the multiplex PCR reads via MiXCR and lists one record per CDR3 protein. The sample yields roughly 170,000 distinct CDR3 sequences, around 15% seen once. This CDR3 is 13 amino acids long. The germline CDR1 and CDR2 sequences are ENHRY and SYGVKD. V lost 7 bases and J 5 bases, leaving 14 bases between the germline ends. This clonotype was observed many times.

This clonotype was sampled from a woman aged 45-60 years with Graves' hyperthyroidism. Sequencing was done on a sample of blood. The V and J genes are TRBV10-3 and TRBJ2-5; D is tentatively TRBD1 or TRBD2 (6 bases each). CDR3 DNA sequence: TGTGCCATCATGGAGCAGGGGAGGGAGACCCAGTACTTC. Translation: CAIMEQGRETQYF.